These 5 T cell receptor beta chains came from one sample sequenced in a study of OX40 agonist ivuxolimab in advanced cancers. TCRdb's table, derived via immunoSEQ multiplex PCR, lists solely in-frame clones and lacks some. Among roughly 100,000 clones listed, 70% to 90% were seen once. Here the sequenced sample was CD4+ or CD8+ T cells sorted from blood, taken in a trial of the OX40 agonist ivuxolimab. The receptor source for this set is an adult with an advanced solid tumor such as melanoma, head and neck, liver or kidney cancer.

The J gene is TRBJ2-7, the V gene TRBV3-1 (or the pseudogene TRBV3-2); D unresolved. CDR3 length equals 9 residues. Germline V gene data show CDR1 as LGHDT and CDR2 as YNNKEL (reference sequence). Between the trimmed V and J ends, which lost 6 bases and 6 bases, there was a span of 3 bases. The CDR3 DNA reads as TGTGCCAGCAGTAGCGAGCAGTACTTC. Residues: CASSSEQYF.

The CDR3 protein is CAISEVGSLALSSPLHF. CDR3 DNA: TGTGCCATCAGTGAGGTTGGCAGCCTAGCCTTGTCTTCACCCCTCCACTTT. The V and J genes are TRBV10-3 and TRBJ1-6; D unresolved. The CDR3 is made up of 17 amino acids. The V gene lost 2 bases and the J gene lost 9 bases, with 20 bases spanning the gap. Germline CDR1 reads ENHRY; CDR2 reads SYGVKD.

CDR3: CASSAGQGQETQYF. The CDR3 nucleotides are TGTGCCAGCAGCGCCGGACAGGGCCAAGAGACCCAGTACTTC. The V and J genes are TRBV28 and TRBJ2-5; 8 positions match TRBD1. Trimming took 6 bases from V and 1 from J; bases not matched to a gene: 4. The germline V gene has CDR1 MDHEN and CDR2 SYDVKM. This CDR3 region has 14 residues.

This chain links TRBV7-9 with TRBJ2-5, with a weak D call TRBD2 (5 bases). Trimming pared 10 bases from V and 4 bases from J, leaving 22 bases between. Per germline, CDR1 SEHNR and CDR2 FQNEAQ (reference sequence). This CDR3 has 15 amino acids. CDR3 DNA: TGTGCCAAAAGGTGTCTATTCTATGGACTAGAGACCCAGTACTTC. It translates to CAKRCLFYGLETQYF.

This rearrangement joins TRBV27 to TRBJ2-5, with a weak D call TRBD1 (5 bases). The germline V and J ends were trimmed by 6 bases and 4 bases, with 15 bases remaining between them. This CDR3 is built from 14 residues. Germline V gene sequence: CDR1 MNHEY, CDR2 SMNVEV (reference sequence). The CDR3 here is CASRATKDTETQYF. The CDR3, as DNA: TGTGCCAGCAGGGCCACTAAGGACACAGAGACCCAGTACTTC.